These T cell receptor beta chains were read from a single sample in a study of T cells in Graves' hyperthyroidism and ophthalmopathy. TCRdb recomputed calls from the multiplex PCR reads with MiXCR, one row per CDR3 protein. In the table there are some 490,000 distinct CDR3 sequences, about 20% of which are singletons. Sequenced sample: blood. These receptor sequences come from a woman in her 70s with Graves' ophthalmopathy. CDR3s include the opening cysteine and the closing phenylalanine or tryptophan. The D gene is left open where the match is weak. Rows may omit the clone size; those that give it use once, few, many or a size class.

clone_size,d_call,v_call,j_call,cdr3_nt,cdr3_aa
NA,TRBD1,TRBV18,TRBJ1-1,TGTGCCAGCTCACCCTCGGGACAGGGTCCTTTCTTT,CASSPSGQGPFF
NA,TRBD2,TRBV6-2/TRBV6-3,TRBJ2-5,TGTGCCGGCAGTTACCCACAACTAGCGGGAGTGGCGGAGACCCAGTACTTC,CAGSYPQLAGVAETQYF
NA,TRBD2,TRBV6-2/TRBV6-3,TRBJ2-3,TGTGCCAGCATCTCTAGGGGAGGGCCAGATACGCAGTATTTT,CASISRGGPDTQYF
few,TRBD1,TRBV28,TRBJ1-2,TGTGCCAGCAGTCCTGGGGGACAGGGGGCCGACTATGGCTACACCTTC,CASSPGGQGADYGYTF
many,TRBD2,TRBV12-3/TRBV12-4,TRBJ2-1,TGTGCCAGCAGCTCTAGCGGGAGGGCGCGTGTGCAGTTCTTC,CASSSSGRARVQFF
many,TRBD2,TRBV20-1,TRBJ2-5,TGCAGTGCTAGACCCAGACTAGCGGGAGAGACGGAGACCCAGTACTTC,CSARPRLAGETETQYF
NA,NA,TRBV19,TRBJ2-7,TGTGCCAGTAGTATAGGAGGGAGCTACGAGCAGTACTTC,CASSIGGSYEQYF
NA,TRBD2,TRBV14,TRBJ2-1,TGTGCCAGCAGCCAAGTCCGGACTAGCGGTCAAAGGACCTACAATGAGCAGTTCTTC,CASSQVRTSGQRTYNEQFF
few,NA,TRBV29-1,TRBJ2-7,TGCAGCGTTGTGGTGTCTCTCCCCTCCTACGAGCAGTACTTC,CSVVVSLPSYEQYF
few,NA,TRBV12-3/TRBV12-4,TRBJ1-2,TGTGCCAGCAGTAGGGAGGTTTATGGCTACACCTTC,CASSREVYGYTF
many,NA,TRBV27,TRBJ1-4,TGTGCCAGCAGTCCACGGGCATCTTCAACTAATGAAAAACTGTTTTTT,CASSPRASSTNEKLFF
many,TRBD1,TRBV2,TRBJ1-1,TGTGCCAGCAGGGTACAGGGGGAGTACACTGAAGCTTTCTTT,CASRVQGEYTEAFF
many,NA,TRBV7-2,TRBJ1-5,TGTGCCAGCAGCTTGCGTACAGGACACAATCAGCCCCAGCATTTT,CASSLRTGHNQPQHF
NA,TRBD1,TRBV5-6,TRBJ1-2,TGTGCCAGCAGCTCGCGTGGCCCGGGACAGGGGTTTGGCTACACCTTC,CASSSRGPGQGFGYTF
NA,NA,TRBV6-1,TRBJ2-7,TGTGCCAGCAGCCTGGTTGGAGGGGTTGGCGAGCAGTACTTC,CASSLVGGVGEQYF
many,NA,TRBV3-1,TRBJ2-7,TGTGCCAGCAGCCAAGACCATCCCTCCCGCTACGAGCAGTACTTC,CASSQDHPSRYEQYF
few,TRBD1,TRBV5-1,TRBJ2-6,TGCGCCAGCGGGACAGGGTCCTCTGGGGCCAACGTCCTGACTTTC,CASGTGSSGANVLTF
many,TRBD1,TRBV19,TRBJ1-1,TGTGCCACCGACAGGGGCGACACTGAAGCTTTCTTT,CATDRGDTEAFF
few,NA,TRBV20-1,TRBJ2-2,TGCAGTGCTAGGGAGGGGGGGACCGGGGAGCTGTTTTTT,CSAREGGTGELFF
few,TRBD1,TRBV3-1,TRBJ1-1,TGTGCCAGCAGCCACGTCCCGGGACAGAGAATGAACACTGAAGCTTTCTTT,CASSHVPGQRMNTEAFF
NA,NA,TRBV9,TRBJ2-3,TGCGCCAGCAGCCAAGATCCGAAGGAGGTGACAGATACGCAGTATTTT,CASSQDPKEVTDTQYF
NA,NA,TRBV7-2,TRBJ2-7,TGTGCCAGCAGCAAGGCTATAGGCCCCTACGAGCAGTACTTC,CASSKAIGPYEQYF
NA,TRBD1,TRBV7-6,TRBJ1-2,TGTGCCAGCAGCGAGGCAGGGGGAGGAGGCTATGGCTACACCTTC,CASSEAGGGGYGYTF
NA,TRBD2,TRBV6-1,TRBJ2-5,TGTGCCAGCAGTATCCCGACTAGCGGGTACCAAGAGACCCAGTACTTC,CASSIPTSGYQETQYF
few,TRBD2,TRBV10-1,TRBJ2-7,TGCGCCAGCAGTGAGGCGGGAGGGCCTTACGAGCAGTACTTC,CASSEAGGPYEQYF
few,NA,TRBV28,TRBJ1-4,TGTGCCAGCAGTACCAGGGTGAGGGGCGATGAAAAACTGTTTTTT,CASSTRVRGDEKLFF
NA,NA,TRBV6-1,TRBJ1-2,TGTTCAGTTTATGGAGGGCCTTTGGGCTACACCTTC,CSVYGGPLGYTF
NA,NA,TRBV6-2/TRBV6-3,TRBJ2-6,TGTGCCAGCAGTTACGGAGGCTCTGGGGCCAACGTCCTGACTTTC,CASSYGGSGANVLTF
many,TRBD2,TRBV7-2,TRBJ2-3,TGTGCCAGCAGCTTACAAGCGGGAGCCACAGATACGCAGTATTTT,CASSLQAGATDTQYF